These T cell receptor beta chains were read from a single sample in a study of blood T cell repertoires in COVID-19. The data were produced by immunoSEQ multiplex PCR, yet TCRdb's version contains in-frame clones alone and is incomplete. The sample includes 95,000 to 110,000 clones, 84% of them seen just once. Sequences were obtained from peripheral blood. These receptors all stem from a man aged 60 to 75 with acute or convalescent COVID-19. The CDR3 runs from the conserved cysteine through the conserved F or W. The order of the fields is V gene, D gene, J gene, clone size, CDR3 DNA, CDR3 protein. D genes are given only for firm matches. Clone sizes are given selectively: once, few, many, or a class where the clone is expanded.

TRBV30,NA,TRBJ1-2,NA,TGTGCCTGGACGGCCCGGGGAGTGGGGTATGGCTACACCTTC,CAWTARGVGYGYTF
TRBV11-2,NA,TRBJ2-5,NA,TGTGCCAGCAGCTCCCATGAGACCCAGTACTTC,CASSSHETQYF
TRBV7-9,TRBD1,TRBJ2-1,many,TGTGCCAGCACCTCCGGACAGGGGGCGGGGAATGAGCAGTTCTTC,CASTSGQGAGNEQFF
TRBV4-1,TRBD1,TRBJ1-5,NA,TGCGCCAGCAGCCAAGAACCCGACAGGGGGCATCAGCCCCAGCATTTT,CASSQEPDRGHQPQHF
TRBV19,TRBD2,TRBJ2-1,NA,TGTGCCAGTAGTGCCAGCCCCGCCAATAGCGGGAGGTTCTACAATGAGCAGTTCTTC,CASSASPANSGRFYNEQFF
TRBV3-1/TRBV3-2,NA,TRBJ1-5,NA,TGTGCCAGCAGCCCACCCGGGACTTCAGGCAATCAGCCCCAGCATTTT,CASSPPGTSGNQPQHF
TRBV19,TRBD2,TRBJ2-3,NA,TGTGCCAGTAGTGTGGGACTAGCAGCAGATACGCAGTATTTT,CASSVGLAADTQYF
TRBV7-2,TRBD2,TRBJ2-3,NA,TGTGCCAGCAGCGCGGGGGGCACAGATACGCAGTATTTT,CASSAGGTDTQYF
TRBV9,NA,TRBJ2-2,NA,TGTGCCAGCAGCGTCCGGGACACCCTCACCGGGGAGCTGTTTTTT,CASSVRDTLTGELFF
TRBV20-1,TRBD1,TRBJ1-5,NA,TGCAGTGCTAGTGGGGGCAGAGGACAGGCAACGCCCCAGCATTTT,CSASGGRGQATPQHF
TRBV3-1/TRBV3-2,NA,TRBJ2-1,NA,TGTGCCAGCAGCCAGACAGTCAATGAGCAGTTCTTC,CASSQTVNEQFF
TRBV4-1,TRBD1,TRBJ1-5,NA,TGCGCCAGCAGCCGCCCGGACAGGGGTGACAATCAGCCCCAGCATTTT,CASSRPDRGDNQPQHF
TRBV28,TRBD2,TRBJ2-3,NA,TGTGCCACAACCATACTAGCGAATAGGTGGAGAACAGATACGCAGTATTTT,CATTILANRWRTDTQYF
TRBV27,NA,TRBJ2-2,NA,TGTGCCAGCAGTTTTCGGTGGACCGGGGAGCTGTTTTTT,CASSFRWTGELFF
TRBV19,TRBD2,TRBJ2-1,NA,TGTGCCAGTAGGACTAGCGGGAGCACTGAGCAGTTCTTC,CASRTSGSTEQFF
TRBV15,TRBD2,TRBJ2-3,NA,TGTGCCACCAGCGGATTGACTAGCGGGAGGACAGATACGCAGTATTTT,CATSGLTSGRTDTQYF
TRBV11-2,NA,TRBJ2-5,NA,TGTGCCAGCACCGCGCGTGGGGGCGGGCAAGAGACCCAGTACTTC,CASTARGGGQETQYF
TRBV5-1,NA,TRBJ2-3,few,TGCGCCAGCAGTTTCGAAACGACAGGAGATACGCAGTATTTT,CASSFETTGDTQYF
TRBV7-2,NA,TRBJ1-1,NA,TGTGCCAGCAGCCACAGGTCGGGGGAGAACACTGAAGCTTTCTTT,CASSHRSGENTEAFF
TRBV29-1,TRBD2,TRBJ2-2,NA,TGCAGCGTTCGAGAGGGACTAGCGGGACTGGGGGAGCTGTTTTTT,CSVREGLAGLGELFF
TRBV5-1,TRBD1,TRBJ2-7,NA,TGCGCCAGCAGCGAATCCCAGGGGGTGTACTACGAGCAGTACTTC,CASSESQGVYYEQYF
TRBV18,TRBD2,TRBJ2-6,NA,TGTGCCAGCTCACCCGGCCCGCGGGGGACCTCTGGGGCCAACGTCCTGACTTTC,CASSPGPRGTSGANVLTF
TRBV7-8,NA,TRBJ1-1,NA,TGTGCCAGCAGCCCGAGTGGAACAGACACTGAAGCTTTCTTT,CASSPSGTDTEAFF
TRBV5-1,NA,TRBJ2-6,NA,TGCGCCAGCAGCTTGCGGTCTGGGTTGCCAGGAACTTCTGGGGCCAACGTCCTGACTTTC,CASSLRSGLPGTSGANVLTF
TRBV7-2,TRBD1,TRBJ2-2,NA,TGTGCCAGCAGCTTGGACAGGGGAGCCGGGGAGCTGTTTTTT,CASSLDRGAGELFF
TRBV11-2,NA,TRBJ2-1,once,TGTGCCAGCAGGGGGTTAGCGGCCGGGGTGGAAGGTGAGCAGTTCTTC,CASRGLAAGVEGEQFF
TRBV10-1,TRBD1,TRBJ2-5,NA,TGCGCCAGCAGTGAAACAGGGGAAGAGACCCAGTACTTC,CASSETGEETQYF
TRBV28,TRBD1,TRBJ1-4,few,TGTGCCAGCAGTTCGACAGGGACCTACAATGAAAAACTGTTTTTT,CASSSTGTYNEKLFF
TRBV7-2,NA,TRBJ2-2,NA,TGTGCCAGCAGCTCCTCCACCGGGGAGCTGTTTTTT,CASSSSTGELFF
TRBV15,TRBD1,TRBJ2-7,NA,TGTGCCACCAGCAGAGTCGGACAGGGGACCTCCTACGAGCAGTACTTC,CATSRVGQGTSYEQYF
TRBV7-2,NA,TRBJ1-2,once,TGTGCCAGCAGCTTAGCGGTGGTAGCTAACTATGGCTACACCTTC,CASSLAVVANYGYTF
TRBV10-3,TRBD1,TRBJ1-1,once,TGTGCCATCAATCCGGGGGGGGACAGGGCTGTGAACACTGAAGCTTTCTTT,CAINPGGDRAVNTEAFF
TRBV28,NA,TRBJ2-7,few,TGTGCCAGCATTGATAGCTCCTACGAGCAGTACTTC,CASIDSSYEQYF
TRBV29-1,TRBD1,TRBJ1-2,NA,TGCAGCGTTTCTCTGGCAGGGGGCGAGGGCTACACCTTC,CSVSLAGGEGYTF
TRBV6-4,NA,TRBJ1-3,NA,TGTGCCAGCAGTCGGGAAATGGCCGACCGAAACACCATATATTTT,CASSREMADRNTIYF
TRBV18,TRBD1,TRBJ1-1,NA,TGTGCCAGCTCATCGAGGACAGGGGATACTGAAGCTTTCTTT,CASSSRTGDTEAFF
TRBV7-2,TRBD1,TRBJ2-3,NA,TGTGCCAGCAGCCAGATCGACAGGGTTGTCGATACGCAGTATTTT,CASSQIDRVVDTQYF
TRBV19,TRBD1,TRBJ1-5,NA,TGTGCCAGTAGTTACGACGGACAGGGGGGCAATCAGCCCCAGCATTTT,CASSYDGQGGNQPQHF
TRBV6-5,TRBD1,TRBJ2-5,NA,TGTGCCAGCAGTCGGACAGGGGCGGAGACCCAGTACTTC,CASSRTGAETQYF
TRBV24-1,TRBD2,TRBJ2-3,NA,TGTGCCACCAGTGATGAAACTAGCGGGAGTGATACGCAGTATTTT,CATSDETSGSDTQYF
TRBV6-5,NA,TRBJ1-1,NA,TGTGCCAGCACCGATCCAGGGGCGGCGTACACTGAAGCTTTCTTT,CASTDPGAAYTEAFF
TRBV6-5,TRBD1,TRBJ1-2,NA,TGTGCCAGCAGTCGGGACAGGGGGAACTCTGGCTACACCTTC,CASSRDRGNSGYTF
TRBV19,NA,TRBJ2-7,few,TGTGCCAGTACCCCGGACTTCCCGAGCTCCTACGAGCAGTACTTC,CASTPDFPSSYEQYF
TRBV24-1,NA,TRBJ2-2,NA,TGTGCCACCAGTGATTTGCGAGGAAGCGGGGAGCTGTTTTTT,CATSDLRGSGELFF
TRBV28,NA,TRBJ2-7,many,TGTGCCAGCACCGCCCGGTACGACGAGCAGTACTTC,CASTARYDEQYF
TRBV4-1,TRBD2,TRBJ2-7,NA,TGCGCCAGCAGCCAAGATCCCATTGGACTAGGTTCGTTCGAGCAGTACTTC,CASSQDPIGLGSFEQYF
TRBV5-1,TRBD2,TRBJ2-3,NA,TGCGCCAGCAGCTTCGATGGTGGCGCGGGGGGGGTCACAGATACGCAGTATTTT,CASSFDGGAGGVTDTQYF
TRBV27,TRBD1,TRBJ1-6,NA,TGTGCCAGCAGTTCTCGCGCCGGGACAGTAGATTCACCCCTCCACTTT,CASSSRAGTVDSPLHF
TRBV28,NA,TRBJ2-5,few,TGTGCCAGCAGTTTAACGACAGGACCTACCCAAGAGACCCAGTACTTC,CASSLTTGPTQETQYF
TRBV5-1,NA,TRBJ1-1,once,TGCGCCAGCGGAAATTCACAGGGATACACTGAAGCTTTCTTT,CASGNSQGYTEAFF
TRBV21-1,NA,TRBJ1-5,few,TGTGCCAGCAGCAAAGCGGGGGACAGGGTAGGACCTTATCATCAGCCCCAGCATTTT,CASSKAGDRVGPYHQPQHF
TRBV19,TRBD2,TRBJ2-5,NA,TGTGCCTCCGGGGGAGCGGGAGGACCAGAGACCCAGTACTTC,CASGGAGGPETQYF
TRBV28,NA,TRBJ2-5,NA,TGTGCCAGCGGGAAGGGACAAGGGAGAGAGACCCAGTACTTC,CASGKGQGRETQYF